This section outlines one T cell receptor (beta chain) sequence together with its context. As processed by the authors: Using reference gene primer amplification, nucleated cell counts were estimated. Sequencing was performed with immunoSEQ multiplex PCR; in TCRdb, only in-frame clones are kept and a portion is missing. V and J calls and clone size are copied from that table; D and trimming were computed from the DNA. Of about 150,000 clones in the sample, over 70% were seen once. The CDR3 totals 14 residues. The germline V gene has CDR1 SGHRS and CDR2 YFSETQ. J gave up 5 bases and V 4 bases, and 5 bases lay outside the gene matches. These data belong to a study of blood T cell repertoires in COVID-19. Whole-study context: COVID-19 samples, acute and convalescent, were from the United States, Italy and Spain.

The clonotype was recovered from a woman in her seventies who had recovered from COVID-19. This chain connects TRBV5-1 to TRBJ2-3, with TRBD2 identical over 9 bases. What was sequenced was peripheral blood. The CDR3 coding sequence is TGCGCCAGCAGCGAGGCGGGAGGGTTAGATACGCAGTATTTT. Translating it yields CASSEAGGLDTQYF.